The T cell receptor beta chain described here comes from a study of T cell repertoires in cytomegalovirus infection. Study information: It can be stated that public TCR beta signatures indicated CMV infection as well as a matching HLA type. Regarding the study as a whole: Clonotypes of TCR beta that were HLA-C-restricted and CMV-specific dominated the ex vivo response. Carriage of CMV together with the relevant HLA was identifiable through cumulative public TCR beta family frequency.

The CDR3 runs to 13 residues. Deletions cut 5 bases from V and 1 base from J, with 5 bases between. Germline lookup yields CDR1 MDHEN and CDR2 SYDVKM. This clonotype was seen a few times. Its antigen is not identified. One entry per CDR3 protein, called by TCRdb with MiXCR from the reads. The sample has approximately 200,000 distinct CDR3 sequences, over 20% seen once; the top ten hold over 15%. V gene TRBV28 combines with J gene TRBJ2-2; D gene ambiguous. The sequence came from a human donor in good health (CMV status not recorded). Some clones in this sample may be carry-over from other donors' samples. The sequencing sample was made of CD8+ T cells from PBMCs. The CDR3 nucleotides are TGTGCCAGCAGTCAGTTGAACACCGGGGAGCTGTTTTTT. Protein sequence: CASSQLNTGELFF.